The 11 T cell receptor beta chains in this list originate from one sample, sequenced in a study of T cell responses to AZD1222 COVID-19 vaccine. Data came from immunoSEQ multiplex PCR; TCRdb stores just in-frame clones and leaves some out. The sample shows some 200,000 clones, more than 70% of them seen only once. Sequencing was performed on peripheral blood, taken 28 days after the second AZD1222 dose. The receptors here all came from an adult who received the AZD1222 COVID-19 vaccine.

The rearrangement joins TRBV4-1 to TRBJ2-3; possible D gene TRBD1, 5 bases. V shed 1 base and J shed 4 bases, with 12 bases lying between them. This CDR3 comprises 15 residues. Germline lookup yields CDR1 MGHRA and CDR2 YSYEKL. CDR3 DNA sequence: TGCGCCAGCAGCCAAGGGGCAGGGTTAGCAGATACGCAGTATTTT. Translating gives CASSQGAGLADTQYF.

The chain joins TRBV6-2 or TRBV6-3 to TRBJ2-2; 7 bases align to TRBD1. CDR3 length equals 14 residues. Germline V gene lookup returns CDR1 MNHEY and CDR2 SVGEGT. V was pared by 4 bases and J by 6 bases, with 5 bases of the junction left unmatched. CDR3 in amino acids: CASSSGTDPGELFF. The CDR3 DNA follows: TGTGCCAGCAGTTCCGGGACAGATCCCGGGGAGCTGTTTTTT.

This chain joins TRBV21-1 and TRBJ2-7; the table calls TRBD2, which could not be checked here. TRBV21-1 is flagged as a pseudogene. The CDR3 totals 17 residues. CDR3 residues: CASSIPGLVVPIYEQYF. Here the CDR3 DNA reads TGTGCCAGCAGCATCCCGGGACTTGTCGTACCCATCTACGAGCAGTACTTC.

The chain uses TRBV18 and TRBJ2-7; 9 bases fit TRBD2. This CDR3 contains 15 residues. V was clipped by 2 bases and J by 4 bases; unmatched bases: 6. Germline assignment: CDR1 KGHSH and CDR2 LQKENI. The CDR3 loop reads CASSPALAGGYEQYF. In nucleotides, the CDR3 is TGTGCCAGCTCACCAGCACTAGCGGGTGGATACGAGCAGTACTTC.

The chain has TRBV6-5 and TRBJ2-3; 13 bases line up with TRBD2. V shed 7 bases and J 5 bases; nucleotides not matched to a gene: 6. This CDR3 has 15 amino acids. The germline V gene encodes CDR1 MNHEY and CDR2 SVGAGI. The CDR3, as DNA: TGTGCCAGCAACATCGGACTAGCGGGAGTAGATACGCAGTATTTT. Translating gives CASNIGLAGVDTQYF.

The CDR3 spells CASSLPGGANTEAFF. Here the CDR3 DNA reads TGCGCCAGCAGCTTGCCGGGAGGGGCCAACACTGAAGCTTTCTTT. The chain couples TRBV5-1 to TRBJ1-1, with D possibly matching TRBD1 (5 bases). V lost 1 base and J 2 bases, leaving 12 bases between the germline ends. CDR1 SGHRS and CDR2 YFSETQ come from the germline V gene. The CDR3 is 15 residues long.

The chain is built from TRBV19 and TRBJ2-5, with a tentative D call TRBD1 (6 bases). Germline V gives CDR1 LNHDA, CDR2 SQIVND (reference sequence). Trimming took 9 bases from V and 3 from J, leaving 14 bases between them. This CDR3 has 13 residues. The CDR3 reads CASRGARKETQYF. As DNA, the CDR3 is TGTGCCAGCAGGGGTGCGAGGAAAGAGACCCAGTACTTC.

The genes are TRBV18 and TRBJ2-7; no definite D call. There are 17 residues in the CDR3. Trimming left V 0 bases short and J 0 bases short, with 15 bases between. Germline-derived CDR1 and CDR2 are KGHSH and LQKENI. The CDR3 coding sequence is TGTGCCAGCTCACCACCTACCCCGGGTTTTAACTCCTACGAGCAGTACTTC. This gives the protein CASSPPTPGFNSYEQYF.

The chain carries TRBV20-1 and TRBJ2-5; D gene ambiguous. Germline V lookup: CDR1 DFQATT, CDR2 SNEGSKA (reference sequence). The V and J ends lost 1 base and 5 bases respectively, with 5 bases between them. CDR3 size: 11 residues. The CDR3 loop is CSARAGETQYF. The CDR3 DNA is TGCAGTGCTAGAGCTGGCGAGACCCAGTACTTC.

In nucleotides, the CDR3 is TGTGCCAGCACCGCCGACAGGTTTCAGCCCCAGCATTTT. Its protein is CASTADRFQPQHF. J is TRBJ1-5 and V is TRBV6-5; the D gene is possibly TRBD1 (6 bases). V was trimmed by 7 bases and J by 6 bases, leaving 13 bases between them. The CDR3 sequence is 13 residues long. CDR1 and CDR2 (germline): MNHEY, SVGAGI.

This chain links TRBV6-2 or TRBV6-3 with TRBJ1-5; D unclear. In germline, CDR1 is MNHEY, CDR2 SVGEGT. This CDR3 has 14 residues. V dropped 1 base and J dropped 0 bases, with 4 bases sitting between them. The DNA for the CDR3 is TGTGCCAGCAGTTACTTGGATAGCAATCAGCCCCAGCATTTT. The encoded protein is CASSYLDSNQPQHF.